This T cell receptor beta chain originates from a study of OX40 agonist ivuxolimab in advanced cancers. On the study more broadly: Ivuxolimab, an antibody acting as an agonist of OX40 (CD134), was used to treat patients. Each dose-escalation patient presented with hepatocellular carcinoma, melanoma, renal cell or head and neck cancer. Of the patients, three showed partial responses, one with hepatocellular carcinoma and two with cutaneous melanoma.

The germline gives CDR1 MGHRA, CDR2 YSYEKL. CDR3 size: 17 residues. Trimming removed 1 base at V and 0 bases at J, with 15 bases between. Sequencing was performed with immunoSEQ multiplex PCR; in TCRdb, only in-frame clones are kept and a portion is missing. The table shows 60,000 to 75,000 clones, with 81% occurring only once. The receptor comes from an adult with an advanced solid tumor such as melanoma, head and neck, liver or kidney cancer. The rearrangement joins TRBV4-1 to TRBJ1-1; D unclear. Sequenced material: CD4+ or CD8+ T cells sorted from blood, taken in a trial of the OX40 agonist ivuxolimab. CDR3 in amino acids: CASSQANLGAMNTEAFF. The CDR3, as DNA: TGCGCCAGCAGCCAAGCCAACCTAGGCGCCATGAACACTGAAGCTTTCTTT.